The T cell receptor (beta chain) under discussion was sequenced for a study of early T cells in non-severe SARS-CoV-2 infection. Study in general: Investigators sequenced bulk RNA drawn from unsorted whole blood, and chains remained unpaired. Study-wide points: Matching results from VDJdb favored anti-spike CD8 responses, leaving private and CD4 specificities undetected.

This clonotype came up a few times. Its antigen is currently unknown. Individual cDNA molecules were tagged with unique molecular identifiers. From the 5' RACE reads, TCRdb called clonotypes with MiXCR, one entry per CDR3 protein. The sample lists 50,000 to 70,000 distinct CDR3 sequences; roughly a tenth were seen once. The CDR3 extends over 16 amino acids. The germline CDR1 and CDR2 sequences are MNHEY and SVGEGT. The ends lost 6 bases at V and 3 bases at J; junction bases unmatched: 10. Material for sequencing was whole blood. The chain employs TRBV6-2 or TRBV6-3 and TRBJ2-5; 10 positions agree with TRBD2. This clonotype originated in an adult who was a healthcare worker with PCR-confirmed SARS-CoV-2 infection or an uninfected control (not recorded which). CDR3 DNA: TGTGCCAGCAGGCGACTAGCGGGTTCCGAAGAAGAGACCCAGTACTTC. As protein: CASRRLAGSEEETQYF.